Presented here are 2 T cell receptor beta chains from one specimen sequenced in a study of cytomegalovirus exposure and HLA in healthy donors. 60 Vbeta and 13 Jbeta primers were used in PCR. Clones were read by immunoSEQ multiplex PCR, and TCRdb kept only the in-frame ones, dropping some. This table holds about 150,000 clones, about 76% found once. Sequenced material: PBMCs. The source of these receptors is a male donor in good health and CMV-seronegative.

CDR3 region: CASSVENNGNYGYTF. CDR3 bases: TGTGCCAGCAGCGTGGAAAACAACGGGAACTATGGCTACACCTTC. The chain is built from TRBV9 and TRBJ1-2; D not certain. The CDR3 length is 15 residues. In germline, CDR1 is SGDLS, CDR2 YYNGEE. V dropped 2 bases and J dropped 2 bases, with 13 bases sitting between them.

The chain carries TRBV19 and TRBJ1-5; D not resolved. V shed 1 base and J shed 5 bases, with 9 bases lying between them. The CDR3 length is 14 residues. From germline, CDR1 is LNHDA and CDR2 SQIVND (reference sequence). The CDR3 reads CASSIGFRDQPQHF. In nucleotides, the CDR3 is TGTGCCAGTAGTATAGGGTTTCGGGATCAGCCCCAGCATTTT.